This T cell receptor (beta chain) comes out of a study of cytomegalovirus exposure and HLA in healthy donors. Points from the study as a whole: The listing of roughly 160 TCR beta chains classed them as cytomegalovirus-associated. Subsequent analysis of the 110 or so validation repertoires found a tendency for first-cohort TCR clusters to co-occur.

This table comes from immunoSEQ multiplex PCR, and its TCRdb copy is limited to in-frame clones, with some not included. The sample includes roughly 120,000 clones, more than 70% of them seen just once. Points on this clone: The antigen remains undetermined.

Sequences were obtained from PBMCs. This TCR was sampled from a woman younger than 30 in good health and CMV-seronegative.

The CDR3 sequence: CASSSQGAVQPQHF. In nucleotides, the CDR3 is TGTGCCAGCAGTTCCCAGGGGGCTGTGCAGCCCCAGCATTTT. The chain recombines TRBV28 with TRBJ1-5; 8 bases agree with TRBD1. Germline-derived CDR1 and CDR2 are MDHEN and SYDVKM. V shed 4 bases, J shed 7 bases, and the junction held 6 bases outside the gene matches. This CDR3 region has 14 residues.